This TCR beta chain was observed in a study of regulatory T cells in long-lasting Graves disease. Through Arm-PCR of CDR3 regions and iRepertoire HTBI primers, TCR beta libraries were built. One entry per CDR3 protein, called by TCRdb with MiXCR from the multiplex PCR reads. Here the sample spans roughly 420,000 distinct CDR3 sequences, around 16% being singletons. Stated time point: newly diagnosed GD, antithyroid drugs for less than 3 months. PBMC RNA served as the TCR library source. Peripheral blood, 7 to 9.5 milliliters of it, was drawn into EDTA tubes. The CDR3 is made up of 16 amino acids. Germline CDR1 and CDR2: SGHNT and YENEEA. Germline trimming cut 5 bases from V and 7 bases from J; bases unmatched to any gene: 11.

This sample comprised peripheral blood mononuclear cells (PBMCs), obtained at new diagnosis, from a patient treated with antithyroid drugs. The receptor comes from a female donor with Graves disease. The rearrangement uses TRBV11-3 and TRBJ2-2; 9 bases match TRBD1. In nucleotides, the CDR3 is TGTGCCAGCAGCCCACACCGGGACAGGGCGGACGGGGAGCTGTTTTTT. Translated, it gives CASSPHRDRADGELFF.